Below are 30 T cell receptor beta chains sequenced from a single sample in a study of cytomegalovirus exposure and HLA in healthy donors. The table came from immunoSEQ multiplex PCR; TCRdb's copy has only in-frame clones and leaves some out. The profile covers around 200,000 clones, with about 86% appearing a single time and about 2.7% taken by the ten largest. Material for sequencing was PBMCs. The receptors originated from a woman aged 18-35 years in good health and CMV-seronegative.

V is TRBV7-2 and J is TRBJ2-1; D not certain. Trimming shortened V by 1 base and J by 9 bases, and 7 bases separated the two germline ends. In germline, CDR1 is SGHTA, CDR2 FQGNSA. This CDR3 is 12 amino acids long. CDR3 DNA sequence: TGTGCCAGCAGCTTAGGGAACAGTGAGCAGTTCTTC. This sequence encodes CASSLGNSEQFF.

The chain recombines TRBV28 with TRBJ2-7, with D possibly matching TRBD2 (5 bases). The CDR3 length is 13 residues. Germline-derived CDR1 and CDR2 are MDHEN and SYDVKM. CDR3 region: CAVLRTDTQRLYF. DNA of the CDR3: TGTGCGGTCCTCCGTACCGATACCCAGCGGTTGTACTTC.

The rearrangement links TRBV11-3 to TRBJ2-5; no reliable D call. The V gene's germline CDR1 is SGHNT and CDR2 YENEEA. The ends were cut back, 4 bases at V and 3 bases at J, with 9 bases in the middle. The CDR3 has 13 residues. The CDR3 region is CASSSDLEETQYF. The CDR3 nucleotides are TGTGCCAGCAGCTCCGACTTAGAAGAGACCCAGTACTTC. Based on the CDR3 plus reference TRBV11-3 and TRBJ2-5, the full variable domain is EAGVVQSPRYKIIEKKQPVAFWCNPISGHNTLYWYLQNLGQGPELLIRYENEEAVDDSQLPKDRFSAERLKGVDSTLKIQPAELGDSAVYLCASSSDLEETQYFGPGTRLLVL.

The rearrangement uses TRBV27 and TRBJ2-5; 9 bases map to TRBD2. In germline, CDR1 is MNHEY, CDR2 SMNVEV (reference sequence). V dropped 2 bases and J dropped 9; count of bases not matched to a gene: 16. The CDR3 totals 17 residues. CDR3 loop: CASSLGRSPSGTGAQYF. CDR3 in DNA: TGTGCCAGCAGTTTAGGCAGGTCGCCTAGCGGGACGGGGGCCCAGTACTTC.

This clone was seen just once. The gene calls are TRBV20-1 and TRBJ1-1; D is undetermined. CDR3 length equals 11 residues. The V end was cut by 6 bases, the J end by 1 base, with 6 bases between. Germline assignment: CDR1 DFQATT and CDR2 SNEGSKA (reference sequence). Here the CDR3 DNA reads TGCAGTGCACTCCGGAACACTGAAGCTTTCTTT. It specifies CSALRNTEAFF.

This chain links TRBV5-1 with TRBJ2-1; 9 nucleotides agree with TRBD1. CDR3 length: 16 amino acids. The J segment lost 5 bases and the V segment lost 0 bases, leaving 6 bases of the junction unmatched. CDR1 and CDR2 (germline): SGHRS, YFSETQ. The CDR3 DNA sequence: TGCGCCAGCAGCTTGGCCTCGGGACAGGGAGACAATGAGCAGTTCTTC. It specifies CASSLASGQGDNEQFF.

V gene TRBV23-1 combines with J gene TRBJ1-3; D uncertain. TRBV23-1 carries the ORF label, with uncertain function. The CDR3 is 16 residues long. The V end was cut by 0 bases, the J end by 0 bases, with 9 bases between. The CDR3 DNA sequence: TGCGCCAGCAGTCAATCGAAAGCCGTCTCTGGAAACACCATATATTTT. Protein sequence: CASSQSKAVSGNTIYF.

The chain employs TRBV4-3 and TRBJ2-6; perhaps TRBD1 as D (6 bases). CDR1 is LGHNA and CDR2 is YSLEER in the germline V gene. This CDR3 region has 16 residues. The germline V and J ends were trimmed by 0 bases and 4 bases, with 10 bases remaining between them. The CDR3 sequence: CASSQESGAGANVLTF. The CDR3 DNA reads TGCGCCAGCAGCCAAGAGTCAGGGGCAGGGGCCAACGTCCTGACTTTC.

The chain combines TRBV4-3 with TRBJ2-1; 7 positions agree with TRBD2. CDR3 length: 16 amino acids. CDR1 and CDR2 from the germline V gene are LGHNA and YSLEER. Germline trimming cut 1 base from V and 0 bases from J; bases unmatched to any gene: 3. CDR3 protein: CASSQGGGGSYNEQFF. The CDR3 DNA follows: TGCGCCAGCAGCCAAGGGGGCGGGGGCTCCTACAATGAGCAGTTCTTC.

The chain links TRBV28 to TRBJ1-2; tentatively, D is TRBD1 (5 bases). The CDR3 has 12 amino acids. V lost 6 bases to trimming and J lost 5 bases, with 10 bases between them. The germline V gene encodes CDR1 MDHEN and CDR2 SYDVKM. The CDR3 sequence: CASRLGGYGYTF. CDR3 bases: TGTGCCAGCAGACTGGGGGGGTATGGCTACACCTTC.

The chain carries TRBV27 and TRBJ1-1, with D hard to call. The CDR3 is 16 amino acids. The V gene lost 5 bases and the J gene lost 3 bases, with 19 bases spanning the gap. Germline-derived CDR1 and CDR2 are MNHEY and SMNVEV (reference sequence). This CDR3 reads CASSPLVLSRDTEAFF. CDR3 DNA: TGTGCCAGCAGTCCGCTCGTCCTCTCTCGGGACACTGAAGCTTTCTTT.

This chain connects TRBV4-2 to TRBJ2-7, with D hard to call. The length of the CDR3 is 14 residues. Germline loops: CDR1 LGHNA, CDR2 YNFKEQ. V lost 2 bases, J lost 0 bases, and 8 bases lay in between. The CDR3 loop is CASSQIASSYEQYF. CDR3 sequence (DNA): TGTGCCAGCAGCCAAATCGCGTCCTCCTACGAGCAGTACTTC.

The chain joins TRBV27 to TRBJ2-7; TRBD1 matches at 10 bases. J was trimmed by 0 bases and V by 5 bases; bases with no gene match: 4. This CDR3 spans 15 amino acids. Germline V CDR1 and CDR2: MNHEY, SMNVEV (reference sequence). The CDR3 DNA sequence: TGTGCCAGCAGTGCCGGGACAGGGGCCTCCTACGAGCAGTACTTC. Protein product: CASSAGTGASYEQYF.

The chain joins TRBV7-8 to TRBJ2-3; 16 bases are shared with TRBD2. CDR3 length: 17 amino acids. CDR1 is SGHVS, CDR2 FQNEAQ, per germline. The V segment lost 3 bases and the J segment 8 bases; nucleotides outside the gene matches: 8. The CDR3 protein is CASSFGTSGRGGGTQYF. CDR3 in DNA: TGTGCCAGCAGCTTCGGGACTAGCGGGAGGGGAGGTGGTACGCAGTATTTT.

The CDR3 sequence: CASSPGTSPNTDTQYF. Written as DNA, the CDR3 is TGTGCCAGCAGCCCCGGGACTAGTCCCAACACAGATACGCAGTATTTT. J is TRBJ2-3 and V is TRBV13; 8 bases are shared with TRBD2. V trimming: 5 bases; J trimming: 2 bases; junction bases outside the gene matches: 9. Per the germline V gene, CDR1 is PRHDT and CDR2 is FYEKMQ (reference sequence). CDR3 length: 16 residues.

This clone was seen only a few times. The chain is built from TRBV5-1 and TRBJ2-3; no clear D gene. V shed 4 bases and J shed 3 bases, with 18 bases lying between them. This CDR3 spans 16 amino acids. From germline, CDR1 is SGHRS and CDR2 YFSETQ. Written as DNA, the CDR3 is TGCGCCAGCAGCCGAACTTCGAACGCACTAACAGATACGCAGTATTTT. Translating it yields CASSRTSNALTDTQYF.

This clone was recorded only once. This chain uses TRBV7-8 with TRBJ2-7; D is possibly TRBD1 (6 bases). Germline loops: CDR1 SGHVS, CDR2 FQNEAQ. Trimming left V 2 bases short and J 2 bases short, with 16 bases between. CDR3 size: 16 residues. CDR3 region: CASSLSEWGLTYEQYF. As DNA, the CDR3 is TGTGCCAGCAGCTTATCGGAGTGGGGGCTCACCTACGAGCAGTACTTC.

The V call is TRBV9, the J call TRBJ2-3, with TRBD2 matching over 12 bases. The V and J ends lost 5 bases and 6 bases, in that order; junction bases with no gene match: 7. Germline V gene data show CDR1 as SGDLS and CDR2 as YYNGEE. This CDR3 has 15 amino acids. In DNA, the CDR3 is TGTGCCAGCAGTCAGACTAGCGGGAGTAGGGATACGCAGTATTTT. It is translated as CASSQTSGSRDTQYF.

This sequence joins TRBV11-2 and TRBJ1-2; no clear D gene. With 4 bases removed from V and 8 bases from J, the gap between germline ends came to 17 bases. In germline, CDR1 is SGHAT, CDR2 FQNNGV. There are 14 residues in the CDR3. In DNA, the CDR3 is TGTGCCAGCAGCTACTTTCCGGGTCTAGAGGGCTACACCTTC. Its translation is CASSYFPGLEGYTF. Together with reference TRBV11-2 and TRBJ1-2, the CDR3 gives the full variable domain: EAGVAQSPRYKIIEKRQSVAFWCNPISGHATLYWYQQILGQGPKLLIQFQNNGVVDDSQLPKDRFSAERLKGVDSTLKIQPAKLEDSAVYLCASSYFPGLEGYTFGSGTRLTVV.

This sequence joins TRBV10-3 and TRBJ2-3, with 10 nucleotides matching TRBD2. V lost 5 bases, J lost 0 bases, and 14 bases stayed unmatched. Germline V CDR1 and CDR2: ENHRY, SYGVKD. The CDR3 contains 19 residues. This chain's CDR3 is CAISSSHGQTSGSTDTQYF. The CDR3 nucleotides read TGTGCCATCAGTTCCTCCCATGGTCAGACTAGCGGGAGCACAGATACGCAGTATTTT.

The chain combines TRBV28 with TRBJ1-4, with D maybe TRBD1 (5 bases). The CDR3 runs 18 residues. Germline V gene data show CDR1 as MDHEN and CDR2 as SYDVKM. V was cut by 5 bases and J by 0 bases, with 19 bases left in between. The CDR3 region has the DNA TGTGCCAGCAGTCAACCCGGGGGTTGGACCACAACTAATGAAAAACTGTTTTTT. Its translation: CASSQPGGWTTTNEKLFF.

This clone appeared once. V is TRBV6-6 and J is TRBJ1-4; D is perhaps TRBD1 (5 bases). Trimming took 0 bases from V and 4 from J, leaving 9 bases between them. The CDR3 loop spans 15 amino acids. Per the germline V gene, CDR1 is MNHNY and CDR2 is SVGAGI (reference sequence). CDR3: CASSYSGQGNEKLFF. CDR3 DNA sequence: TGTGCCAGCAGTTACTCAGGGCAGGGTAATGAAAAACTGTTTTTT.

V gene TRBV6-5 combines with J gene TRBJ2-7; 10 nucleotides line up with TRBD1. Per the germline V gene, CDR1 is MNHEY and CDR2 is SVGAGI. The CDR3 consists of 15 residues. The V segment lost 4 bases and the J segment 2 bases; nucleotides outside the gene matches: 5. CDR3 coding DNA: TGTGCCAGCAGTTCGAGGGACAGGGGTCCCTACGAGCAGTACTTC. Residues: CASSSRDRGPYEQYF.

This clone was counted only a few times. The chain carries TRBV10-3 and TRBJ2-1, with 14 bases matching TRBD2. The V and J ends lost 9 bases and 8 bases, in that order; junction bases with no gene match: 12. Germline V lookup: CDR1 ENHRY, CDR2 SYGVKD. The CDR3 consists of 16 residues. The CDR3 region has the DNA TGTGCCATAAAAGGGGGACTAGCGGGAGAAGTCGATGAGCAGTTCTTC. It codes for CAIKGGLAGEVDEQFF.

This rearrangement joins TRBV2 to TRBJ1-2; D may be TRBD1 (5 bases). This CDR3 region has 13 residues. V shed 4 bases and J shed 2 bases, with 8 bases lying between them. Germline assignment: CDR1 SNHLY and CDR2 FYNNEI. The CDR3 DNA is TGTGCCAGCAGTGTCCGACAGAACTATGGCTACACCTTC. It is translated as CASSVRQNYGYTF.

The V and J genes are TRBV7-9 and TRBJ2-7; D might be TRBD1 (6 bases). The CDR3 covers 16 residues. The V and J ends lost 6 bases and 3 bases respectively, with 21 bases between them. Germline V CDR1 and CDR2: SEHNR, FQNEAQ (reference sequence). The chain's CDR3 is CASSSTGKNPNYEQYF. CDR3 DNA: TGTGCCAGCAGTTCGACAGGAAAGAATCCCAACTACGAGCAGTACTTC.

The V gene is TRBV20-1, the J gene TRBJ2-1, with D maybe TRBD2 (5 bases). Trimming stripped 3 bases from V and 15 bases from J, with 6 bases between. The CDR3 length is 8 residues. Germline CDR1 and CDR2: DFQATT and SNEGSKA (reference sequence). The chain's CDR3 is CSASRGFF. CDR3 coding DNA: TGCAGTGCTAGCCGGGGGTTCTTC.

The V gene is TRBV19, the J gene TRBJ2-3; D is perhaps TRBD2 (5 bases). Germline loops: CDR1 LNHDA, CDR2 SQIVND (reference sequence). The CDR3 is 17 residues long. Trimming shortened V by 5 bases and J by 4 bases, and 22 bases separated the two germline ends. The CDR3 spells CASSARRRPLPADTQYF. CDR3 nucleotide sequence: TGTGCCAGTAGTGCCCGGAGGCGACCCCTACCCGCAGATACGCAGTATTTT. Filled out from reference TRBV19 and TRBJ2-3, the complete variable domain reads DGGITQSPKYLFRKEGQNVTLSCEQNLNHDAMYWYRQDPGQGLRLIYYSQIVNDFQKGDIAEGYSVSREKKESFPLTVTSAQKNPTAFYLCASSARRRPLPADTQYFGPGTRLTVL.

J is TRBJ1-2 and V is TRBV19; D gene uncertain. Trimming cost V 5 bases and J 5 bases, with 15 bases left between them. CDR1 is LNHDA, CDR2 SQIVND, per germline (reference sequence). CDR3 length: 14 amino acids. CDR3 amino acids: CASSPPRDWYGYTF. The DNA for the CDR3 is TGTGCCAGTAGTCCCCCGAGGGATTGGTATGGCTACACCTTC.

V is TRBV5-4 and J is TRBJ2-7; 9 nucleotides agree with TRBD1. Germline loops: CDR1 SGHNT, CDR2 YYREEE (reference sequence). The CDR3 covers 15 residues. The V gene end was trimmed by 3 bases and the J gene end by 2 bases; junction bases not matched to a gene: 6. As DNA, the CDR3 is TGTGCCAGCAGCTCGCGGGACAGGGTCACCTACGAGCAGTACTTC. Protein sequence: CASSSRDRVTYEQYF.